The T cell receptor beta chain under discussion was sequenced for a study of cytomegalovirus exposure and HLA in healthy donors. Overall study findings and caveats: The study labeled 150 to 200 TCR beta chains cytomegalovirus-associated.

Germline assignment: CDR1 SGHRS and CDR2 YFSETQ. Trimming removed 1 base at V and 0 bases at J, with 8 bases between. The CDR3 loop spans 14 amino acids. PCR used 60 Vbeta primers and 13 Jbeta primers. This table comes from immunoSEQ multiplex PCR, and its TCRdb copy is limited to in-frame clones, with some not included. The repertoire has 200,000 to 250,000 clones, around 75% of them found once; the top ten carry roughly 1.9%. Notes on this clone: What it recognizes is unknown.

The chain carries TRBV5-1 and TRBJ2-7, with D unresolved. Sequencing was carried out using PBMCs. This clonotype was sampled from a woman in her 30s in good health and CMV-seronegative. The CDR3 loop reads CASSLTAGSYEQYF. CDR3 nucleotide sequence: TGCGCCAGCAGCTTGACAGCTGGCTCCTACGAGCAGTACTTC.